The next 26 T cell receptor beta chains were all read from a single sample in a study of blood T cell repertoires in COVID-19. This table comes from immunoSEQ multiplex PCR, and its TCRdb copy is limited to in-frame clones, with some not included. Of 100,000 to 150,000 clones listed, about 70% were seen once; the top ten hold over 4.5%. The specimen sequenced was peripheral blood. These receptors were taken from a man aged 60-69 years with acute or convalescent COVID-19.

This clone was seen more than once but under ten times. The chain has TRBV3-1 (or the pseudogene TRBV3-2) and TRBJ1-2; 7 positions match TRBD1. Per germline, CDR1 LGHDT and CDR2 YNNKEL (reference sequence). The CDR3 consists of 13 residues. The junction had 7 bases not matched to a gene; V was cut back by 4 bases and J by 8 bases. CDR3 DNA sequence: TGTGCCAGCAGCCTCCGACAGGGAGTGGGCTACACCTTC. Its protein product is CASSLRQGVGYTF.

The CDR3 nucleotides are TGTGCCAGCAGTGAATTCATGGGACAGGAGTTTTTT. This sequence encodes CASSEFMGQEFF. The chain joins TRBV25-1 to TRBJ1-4; TRBD1 matches 8 bases. The trim removed 1 base at V and 16 bases at J, leaving 5 bases unmatched. This CDR3 spans 12 amino acids. CDR1 is MGHDK, CDR2 SYGVNS, per germline.

CDR3 residues: CASSVGPGVNQPQHF. The CDR3 DNA is TGTGCCAGCAGCGTAGGACCAGGGGTGAATCAGCCCCAGCATTTT. The rearrangement joins TRBV9 to TRBJ1-5; weak D call: TRBD1 (6 bases). The CDR3 is 15 residues long. Germline V gene lookup returns CDR1 SGDLS and CDR2 YYNGEE. V lost 0 bases and J 4 bases, leaving 11 bases between the germline ends.

This sequence joins TRBV21-1 and TRBJ1-5; the D call TRBD1 from the table was never checked on the DNA. TRBV21-1 is marked as a pseudogene. CDR3 length: 16 residues. The CDR3 loop is CASPRPTVRGNQPQHF. The CDR3 DNA follows: TGTGCCAGTCCGAGACCCACTGTTAGGGGAAATCAGCCCCAGCATTTT.

This chain uses TRBV15 with TRBJ1-1; 7 bases line up with TRBD1. V lost 1 base, J lost 3 bases, and 2 bases stayed unmatched. The germline CDR1 and CDR2 sequences are LNHNV and YYDKDF (reference sequence). The length of the CDR3 is 14 residues. The CDR3 loop reads CATSRGDRDTEAFF. CDR3 DNA sequence: TGTGCCACCAGCAGAGGAGACAGGGACACTGAAGCTTTCTTT. The entire variable domain, with the rest obtained from reference TRBV15 and TRBJ1-1, is as follows: DAMVIQNPRYQVTQFGKPVTLSCSQTLNHNVMYWYQQKSSQAPKLLFHYYDKDFNNEADTPDNFQSRRPNTSFCFLDIRSPGLGDTAMYLCATSRGDRDTEAFFGQGTRLTVV.

The gene calls are TRBV9 and TRBJ2-5, with 9 positions matching TRBD2. This CDR3 is 14 amino acids long. Germline lookup yields CDR1 SGDLS and CDR2 YYNGEE. V lost 4 bases, J lost 4 bases, and 5 bases stayed unmatched. The CDR3 is CASSLGLAPETQYF. In nucleotides, the CDR3 is TGTGCCAGCAGCCTTGGACTAGCGCCAGAGACCCAGTACTTC.

This clone showed up just a few times. V usage is TRBV5-6 and J usage is TRBJ2-1, with 7 bases that match TRBD2. With 0 bases clipped from V and 2 bases from J, the junction kept 2 bases outside the gene matches. CDR3 size: 15 residues. The germline CDR1 and CDR2 sequences are SGHDT and YYEEEE. Written as DNA, the CDR3 is TGTGCCAGCAGCTTGGCTAGCGGTACCTACAATGAGCAGTTCTTC. Its protein product is CASSLASGTYNEQFF.

This rearrangement joins TRBV5-1 to TRBJ2-1; TRBD2 matches at 10 bases. Unmatched junction bases numbered 7, after V lost 1 base and J lost 9 bases. This CDR3 has 15 residues. Germline CDR1 is SGHRS and CDR2 is YFSETQ. CDR3 nucleotide sequence: TGCGCCAGCAGCTTGTTGGCTAGCGGGAGCGGTGAGCAGTTCTTC. Translating gives CASSLLASGSGEQFF.

The rearrangement uses TRBV7-9 and TRBJ1-1; maybe TRBD1 (5 bases). Germline values: CDR1 SEHNR, CDR2 FQNEAQ (reference sequence). Trimming removed 4 bases from V and 4 bases from J, with 16 bases in between. This CDR3 has 15 amino acids. The CDR3, as DNA: TGTGCCAGCAGCTCACGGGACGGCGGGGGCACTGAAGCTTTCTTT. Protein sequence: CASSSRDGGGTEAFF. The variable domain in full, completed from reference TRBV7-9 and TRBJ1-1, reads DTGVSQNPRHKITKRGQNVTFRCDPISEHNRLYWYRQTLGQGPEFLTYFQNEAQLEKSRLLSDRFSAERPKGSFSTLEIQRTEQGDSAMYLCASSSRDGGGTEAFFGQGTRLTVV.

The V call is TRBV19, the J call TRBJ2-6, with 13 bases that match TRBD2. There are 14 residues in the CDR3. Germline trimming cut 5 bases from V and 14 bases from J; bases unmatched to any gene: 6. CDR1 and CDR2 (germline): LNHDA, SQIVND (reference sequence). Here the CDR3 DNA reads TGTGCCAGTAGTGGACTAGCGGGAGCCCCCATCCTGACTTTC. Amino acids: CASSGLAGAPILTF.

The chain joins TRBV9 to TRBJ2-7, with TRBD2 as a possible D gene (7 bases). Germline V gives CDR1 SGDLS, CDR2 YYNGEE. This CDR3 has 16 residues. Deletions cut 0 bases from V and 3 bases from J, with 16 bases between. The CDR3, as DNA: TGTGCCAGCAGCGTAGGTGGGGCGGGGGCCCTCTACGAGCAGTACTTC. Encoded protein: CASSVGGAGALYEQYF.

The chain links TRBV9 to TRBJ2-5; 15 bases fit TRBD2. Germline loops: CDR1 SGDLS, CDR2 YYNGEE. The trim removed 2 bases at V and 4 bases at J, leaving 0 bases unmatched. The CDR3 is 15 residues long. CDR3 loop: CASSVGLAGGETQYF. DNA for the CDR3: TGTGCCAGCAGCGTGGGACTAGCGGGAGGAGAGACCCAGTACTTC.

The chain joins TRBV9 to TRBJ1-1; 8 bases align to TRBD1. The CDR3 sequence is 16 residues long. CDR1 and CDR2 from the germline V gene are SGDLS and YYNGEE. V lost 1 base and J lost 5; bases outside the gene matches: 10. For the CDR3, the DNA is TGTGCCAGCAGCGTACCGGAGACAGGGGAGGATACTGAAGCTTTCTTT. It encodes CASSVPETGEDTEAFF.

V and J are TRBV9 and TRBJ1-4; a weak D match, TRBD1 (6 bases). The CDR3 runs to 14 residues. Trimming shortened V by 2 bases and J by 4 bases, and 9 bases separated the two germline ends. CDR1 is SGDLS, CDR2 YYNGEE, per germline. CDR3 region: CASSVGGLNEKLFF. DNA of the CDR3: TGTGCCAGCAGCGTTGGGGGCCTTAATGAAAAACTGTTTTTT.

The rearrangement uses TRBV27 and TRBJ1-2; D gene uncertain. The V end was cut by 5 bases, the J end by 4 bases, with 17 bases between. Germline V gene lookup returns CDR1 MNHEY and CDR2 SMNVEV (reference sequence). This CDR3 is 15 amino acids long. The CDR3 coding sequence is TGTGCCAGCAGTCCTTCCGGGATCAGACTCTATGGCTACACCTTC. It yields the protein CASSPSGIRLYGYTF.

The chain uses TRBV7-7 and TRBJ2-3, with a weak D call TRBD1 (6 bases). CDR1 is SSHAT and CDR2 is FNYEAQ in the germline V gene (reference sequence). The CDR3 contains 15 residues. V was shortened by 4 bases and J by 1 base, with 12 bases between the two germline ends. The CDR3 bases are TGTGCCAGCAGCTCGACAGGAGCTCGCACAGATACGCAGTATTTT. Residues: CASSSTGARTDTQYF.

The V and J genes are TRBV11-2 and TRBJ1-2; D is possibly TRBD1 (6 bases). The CDR3 is 15 amino acids. V was trimmed by 5 bases and J by 0 bases, leaving 13 bases between them. Per the germline V gene, CDR1 is SGHAT and CDR2 is FQNNGV. The CDR3 nucleotides read TGTGCCAGCAGCAGCCGGGGGGGCCCTAACTATGGCTACACCTTC. Protein sequence: CASSSRGGPNYGYTF.

Only one count was recorded for this clone. The chain couples TRBV5-4 to TRBJ1-6; tentatively, D is TRBD1 (6 bases). This CDR3 is 12 amino acids long. Between the trimmed V and J ends, which lost 4 bases and 17 bases, there was a span of 16 bases. CDR1 is SGHNT, CDR2 YYREEE, per germline (reference sequence). The CDR3 loop is CASSETGSDFHF. CDR3 DNA: TGTGCCAGCAGCGAGACAGGTAGCGACTTCCACTTT.

As to this clone: Germline is not matched at one junction end, which may reflect a read error. The chain carries TRBV6-5 and TRBJ1-2; 9 bases agree with TRBD1. Germline CDR1 is MNHEY and CDR2 is SVGAGI. This CDR3 contains 12 residues. The CDR3 sequence: CASRISGTGSFF. DNA of the CDR3: TGTGCCAGCAGGATCTCCGGGACAGGGAGCTTTTTC.

The V call is TRBV5-1, the J call TRBJ2-3; TRBD2 agrees at 7 bases. The CDR3 totals 16 residues. Germline CDR1 and CDR2: SGHRS and YFSETQ. Trimming removed 7 bases from V and 2 bases from J; junction bases left unmatched: 13. The CDR3 DNA sequence: TGCGCCAGCGGTAGAGGGACTAACTTTTACACAGATACGCAGTATTTT. This sequence encodes CASGRGTNFYTDTQYF.

This clone was seen a few times. The chain is built from TRBV19 and TRBJ2-1; TRBD2 matches 8 bases. CDR1 is LNHDA, CDR2 SQIVND, per germline (reference sequence). The length of the CDR3 is 16 residues. V shed 5 bases, J shed 7 bases, and the junction held 13 bases outside the gene matches. This CDR3 reads CASSLLLGLESNEQFF. For the CDR3, the DNA is TGTGCCAGTAGTCTCCTGTTGGGACTAGAGAGTAATGAGCAGTTCTTC.

V is TRBV7-8 and J is TRBJ1-2; D perhaps matches TRBD1 (6 bases). Germline V gives CDR1 SGHVS, CDR2 FQNEAQ. The CDR3 length is 12 residues. V dropped 1 base and J dropped 8 bases, with 8 bases sitting between them. The DNA of the CDR3 is TGTGCCAGCAGCTTAGAACAGGGCGGCTACACCTTC. Amino acid sequence: CASSLEQGGYTF.

The chain carries TRBV2 and TRBJ2-5; a weak D match, TRBD2 (5 bases). Deletions cut 6 bases from V and 0 bases from J, with 11 bases between. The CDR3 has 14 amino acids. CDR1 SNHLY and CDR2 FYNNEI come from the germline V gene. The CDR3 DNA sequence: TGTGCCAGCAGGAGGGATAGGTACCAAGAGACCCAGTACTTC. It yields the protein CASRRDRYQETQYF.

The chain links TRBV11-2 to TRBJ1-2; TRBD1 agrees at 7 bases. With V trimmed by 7 bases and J by 0 bases, 8 bases remained unmatched. The length of the CDR3 is 15 residues. Looked up from germline, CDR1 is SGHAT and CDR2 is FQNNGV. The CDR3 DNA reads TGTGCCAGCATCCCATCCGGGACAGCTAACTATGGCTACACCTTC. Its translation: CASIPSGTANYGYTF.

This clone has just one count. The chain is built from TRBV7-3 and TRBJ2-7, with 8 bases aligning to TRBD2. With 1 base clipped from V and 2 bases from J, the junction kept 10 bases outside the gene matches. The CDR3 sequence is 17 residues long. Germline V CDR1 and CDR2: SGHTA, FQGTGA. The chain's CDR3 is CASSLRVRGLGTYEQYF. The CDR3 nucleotides are TGTGCCAGCAGCTTAAGGGTTAGGGGACTAGGGACCTACGAGCAGTACTTC.

This clone has only a few counts. The V gene is TRBV15, the J gene TRBJ1-1; 8 bases match TRBD1. Germline CDR1 and CDR2: LNHNV and YYDKDF (reference sequence). The CDR3 covers 18 residues. V lost 3 bases, J lost 5 bases, and 17 bases stayed unmatched. CDR3 protein: CATSRDQDLGQGDTEAFF. DNA of the CDR3: TGTGCCACCAGCAGGGACCAAGACTTAGGACAGGGAGATACTGAAGCTTTCTTT.